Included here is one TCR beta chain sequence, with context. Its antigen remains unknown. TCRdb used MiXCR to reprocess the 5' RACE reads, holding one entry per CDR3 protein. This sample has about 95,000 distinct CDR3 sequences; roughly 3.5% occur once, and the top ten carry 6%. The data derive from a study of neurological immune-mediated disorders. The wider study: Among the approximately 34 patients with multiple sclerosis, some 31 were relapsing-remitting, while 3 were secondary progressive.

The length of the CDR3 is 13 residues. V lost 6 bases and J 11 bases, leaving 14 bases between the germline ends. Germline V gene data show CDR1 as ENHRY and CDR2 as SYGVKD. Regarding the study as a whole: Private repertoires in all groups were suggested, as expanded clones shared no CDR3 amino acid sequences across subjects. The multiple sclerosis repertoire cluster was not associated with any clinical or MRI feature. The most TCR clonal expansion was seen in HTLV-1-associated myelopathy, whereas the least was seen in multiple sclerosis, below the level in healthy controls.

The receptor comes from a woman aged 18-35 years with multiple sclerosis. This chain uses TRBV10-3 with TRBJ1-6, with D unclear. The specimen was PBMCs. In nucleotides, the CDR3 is TGTGCCATCAGGGCGGGGATAAGGGCACCCCTCCACTTT. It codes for CAIRAGIRAPLHF.